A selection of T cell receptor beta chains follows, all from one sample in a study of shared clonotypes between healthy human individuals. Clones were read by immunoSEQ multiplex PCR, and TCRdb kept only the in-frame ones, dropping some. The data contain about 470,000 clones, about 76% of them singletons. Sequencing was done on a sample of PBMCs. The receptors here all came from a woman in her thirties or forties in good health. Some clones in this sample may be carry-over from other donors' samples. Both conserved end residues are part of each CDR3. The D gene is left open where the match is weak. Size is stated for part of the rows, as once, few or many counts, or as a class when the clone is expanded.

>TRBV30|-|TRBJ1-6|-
TGTGCCTGGAGTGTAATGAAGGGCTCCTATAATTCACCCCTCCACTTT
CAWSVMKGSYNSPLHF
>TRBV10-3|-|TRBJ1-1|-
TGTGCCATCAGTAGGACAGAGAGAGACACTGAAGCTTTCTTT
CAISRTERDTEAFF
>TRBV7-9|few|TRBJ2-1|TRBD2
TGTGCCAGCAGCTTAAGTAGCGGGAGAATCAACAATGAGCAGTTCTTC
CASSLSSGRINNEQFF
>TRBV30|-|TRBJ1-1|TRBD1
TGTGCCTGGACCGGGACAGGGGCTGAAGCTTTCTTT
CAWTGTGAEAFF
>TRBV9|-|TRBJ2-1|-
TGTGCCAGCAGCGTAGTGGGGGACTACAATGAGCAGTTCTTC
CASSVVGDYNEQFF
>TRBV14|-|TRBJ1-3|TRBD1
TGTGCCAGCAGCCAAGATCTTGCCCCCGGGACAGGGGTATTCGGTGGAAACACCATATATTTT
CASSQDLAPGTGVFGGNTIYF
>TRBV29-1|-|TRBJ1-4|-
TGCAGCGTTGAAGTGGCGATCGGGGGGGAAAAACTGTTTTTT
CSVEVAIGGEKLFF
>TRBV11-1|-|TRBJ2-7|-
TGTGCCAGCAGCCCCCCGGGTGATCAAACGCAGTACGAGCAGTACTTC
CASSPPGDQTQYEQYF
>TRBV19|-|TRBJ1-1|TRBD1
TGTGCCAGTAGCGTGACAGGGCAAGTCGCTGAAGCTTTCTTT
CASSVTGQVAEAFF
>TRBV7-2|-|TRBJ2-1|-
TGTGCCAGCAGCTTGCAGGGGTGGGGCAATGAGCAGTTCTTC
CASSLQGWGNEQFF
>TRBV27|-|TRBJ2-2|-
TGTGCCAGCAGTGGGGCCGGGGAGCTGTTTTTT
CASSGAGELFF
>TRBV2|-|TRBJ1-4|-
TGTGCCAGCAACCCATTTTATAATGAAAAACTGTTTTTT
CASNPFYNEKLFF
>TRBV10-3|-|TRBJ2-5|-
TGTGCCATCAGTGGGGGAGATCAAGAGACCCAGTACTTC
CAISGGDQETQYF
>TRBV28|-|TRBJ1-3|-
TGTGCCAGCAATTCCGGGACACCCTCTGGAAACACCATATATTTT
CASNSGTPSGNTIYF
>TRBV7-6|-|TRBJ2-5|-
TGTGCCAGCAGCTTAGGGAGGCGCGCAGAGACCCAGTACTTC
CASSLGRRAETQYF
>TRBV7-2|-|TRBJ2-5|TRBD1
TGTGCCAGCAGCCCGAGGACAGGGGTCCCGGAGACCCAGTACTTC
CASSPRTGVPETQYF
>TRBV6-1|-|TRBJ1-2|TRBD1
TGTGCCAGCAGTGAAGAGAGGACAGGGGCCTATGGCTACACCTTC
CASSEERTGAYGYTF
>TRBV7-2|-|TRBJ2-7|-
TGTGCCAGCAGCTTAGAAGCGTACACCTACGAGCAGTACTTC
CASSLEAYTYEQYF
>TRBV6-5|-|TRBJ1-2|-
TGTGCCAGCAGTTCACACGTCCGGACCAAGGGCTACACCTTC
CASSSHVRTKGYTF
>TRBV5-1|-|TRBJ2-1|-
TGCGCCAGCACGACAGAGACCTCCTACAATGAGCAGTTCTTC
CASTTETSYNEQFF
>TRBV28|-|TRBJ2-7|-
TGTGCCAGCAGTTTGCGCGGACGGGACCGGGGGCAGTACTTC
CASSLRGRDRGQYF
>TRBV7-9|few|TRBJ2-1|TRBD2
TGTGCCAGCAGCCGGAGGGGAGGTGCGGGAGGGCCCTACAATGAGCAGTTCTTC
CASSRRGGAGGPYNEQFF
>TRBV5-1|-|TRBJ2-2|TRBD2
TGCGCCAGCAGCCCTACCGGCCTAGCGGGAGGGAACACCGGGGAGCTGTTTTTT
CASSPTGLAGGNTGELFF
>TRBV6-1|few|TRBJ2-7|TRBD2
TGTGCCAGCAGTGAAGCGGCGGGAGGGCCCTACGAGCAGTACTTC
CASSEAAGGPYEQYF
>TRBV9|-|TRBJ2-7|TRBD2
TGTGCCAGCAGCGTAGCCGGACGGGCGGGGGACGAGCAGTACTTC
CASSVAGRAGDEQYF
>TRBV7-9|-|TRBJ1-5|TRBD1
TGTGCCAGCAGCCGAACAGGGGCCAATCAGCCCCAGCATTTT
CASSRTGANQPQHF
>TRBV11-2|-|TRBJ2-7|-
TGTGCCAGCAGCTTAGAAGACAGGAGTTACTACGAGCAGTACTTC
CASSLEDRSYYEQYF
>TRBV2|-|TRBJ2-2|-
TGTGCCAGCAGTGATCGACTTAGCACCGGGGAGCTGTTTTTT
CASSDRLSTGELFF
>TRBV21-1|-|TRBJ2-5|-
TGTGCCAGCGGTAACTCAGGAGCCCAAGAGACCCAGTACTTC
CASGNSGAQETQYF
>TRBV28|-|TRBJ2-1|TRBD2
TGTGCCAGCAGTCTCCCGGGACTAAGAAATGAGCAGTTCTTC
CASSLPGLRNEQFF
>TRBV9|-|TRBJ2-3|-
TGTGCCAGCAGCGTAGGCCAGAAGGAAACGCAGTATTTT
CASSVGQKETQYF
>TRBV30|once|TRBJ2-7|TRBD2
TGTGCCTGGACTAGCGGGACCTCCTACGAGCAGTACTTC
CAWTSGTSYEQYF
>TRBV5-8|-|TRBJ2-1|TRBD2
TGTGCCAGCAGCGTGATGCTAGCGGGAGTGGGTAATGAGCAGTTCTTC
CASSVMLAGVGNEQFF